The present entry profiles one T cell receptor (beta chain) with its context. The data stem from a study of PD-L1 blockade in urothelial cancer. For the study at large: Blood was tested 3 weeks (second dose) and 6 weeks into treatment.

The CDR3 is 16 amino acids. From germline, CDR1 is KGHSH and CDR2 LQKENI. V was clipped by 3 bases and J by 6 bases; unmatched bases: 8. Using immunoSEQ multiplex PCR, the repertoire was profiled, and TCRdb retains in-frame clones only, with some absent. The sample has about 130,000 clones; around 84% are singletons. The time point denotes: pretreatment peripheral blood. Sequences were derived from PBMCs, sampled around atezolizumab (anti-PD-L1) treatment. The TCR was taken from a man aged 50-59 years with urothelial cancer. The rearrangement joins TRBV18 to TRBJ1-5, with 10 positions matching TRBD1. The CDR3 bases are TGTGCCAGCTCACCCTCGACAGGGGGCTTAAGTCAGCCCCAGCATTTT. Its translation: CASSPSTGGLSQPQHF.